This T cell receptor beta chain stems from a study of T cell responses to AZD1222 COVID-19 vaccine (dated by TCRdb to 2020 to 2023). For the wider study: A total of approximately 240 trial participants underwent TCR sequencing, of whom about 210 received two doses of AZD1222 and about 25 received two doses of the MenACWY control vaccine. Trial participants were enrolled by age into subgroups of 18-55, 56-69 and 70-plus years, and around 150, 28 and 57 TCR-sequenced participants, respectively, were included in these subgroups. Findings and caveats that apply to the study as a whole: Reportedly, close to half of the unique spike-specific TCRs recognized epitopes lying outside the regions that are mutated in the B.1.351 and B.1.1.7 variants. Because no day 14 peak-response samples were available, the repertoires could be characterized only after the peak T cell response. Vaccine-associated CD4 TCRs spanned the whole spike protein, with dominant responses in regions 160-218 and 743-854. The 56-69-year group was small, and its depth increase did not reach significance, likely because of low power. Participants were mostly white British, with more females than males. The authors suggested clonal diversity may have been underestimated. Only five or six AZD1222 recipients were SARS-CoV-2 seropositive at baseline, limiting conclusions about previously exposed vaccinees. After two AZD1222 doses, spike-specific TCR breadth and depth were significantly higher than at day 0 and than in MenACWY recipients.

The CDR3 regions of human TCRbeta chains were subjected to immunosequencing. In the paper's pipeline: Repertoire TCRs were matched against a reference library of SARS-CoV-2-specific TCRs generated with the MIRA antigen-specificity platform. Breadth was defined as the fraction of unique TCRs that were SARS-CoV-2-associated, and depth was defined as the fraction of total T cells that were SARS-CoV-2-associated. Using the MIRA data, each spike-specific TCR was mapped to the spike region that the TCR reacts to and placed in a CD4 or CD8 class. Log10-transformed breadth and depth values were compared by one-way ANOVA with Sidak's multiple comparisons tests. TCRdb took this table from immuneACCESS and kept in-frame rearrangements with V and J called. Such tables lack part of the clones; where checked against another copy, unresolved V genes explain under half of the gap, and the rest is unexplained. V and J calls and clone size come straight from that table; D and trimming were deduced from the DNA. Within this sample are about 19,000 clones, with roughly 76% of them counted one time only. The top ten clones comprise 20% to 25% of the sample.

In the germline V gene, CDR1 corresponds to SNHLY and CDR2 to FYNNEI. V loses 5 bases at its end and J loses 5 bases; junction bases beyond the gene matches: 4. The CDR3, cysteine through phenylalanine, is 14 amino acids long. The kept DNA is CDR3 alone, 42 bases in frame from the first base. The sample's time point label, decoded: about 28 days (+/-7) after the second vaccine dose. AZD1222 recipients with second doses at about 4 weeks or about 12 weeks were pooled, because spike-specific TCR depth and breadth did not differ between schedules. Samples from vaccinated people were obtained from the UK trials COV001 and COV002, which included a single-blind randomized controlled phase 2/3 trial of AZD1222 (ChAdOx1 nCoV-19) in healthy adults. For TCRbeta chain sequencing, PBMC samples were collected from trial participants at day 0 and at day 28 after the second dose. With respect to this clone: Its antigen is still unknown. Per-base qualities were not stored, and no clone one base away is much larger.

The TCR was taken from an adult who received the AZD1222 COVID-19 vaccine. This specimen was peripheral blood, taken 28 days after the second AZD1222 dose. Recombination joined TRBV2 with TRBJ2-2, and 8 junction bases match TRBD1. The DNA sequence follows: TGTGCCAGCAGTTCGAGGACAGGGACCGGGGAGCTGTTTTTT. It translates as CASSSRTGTGELFF.